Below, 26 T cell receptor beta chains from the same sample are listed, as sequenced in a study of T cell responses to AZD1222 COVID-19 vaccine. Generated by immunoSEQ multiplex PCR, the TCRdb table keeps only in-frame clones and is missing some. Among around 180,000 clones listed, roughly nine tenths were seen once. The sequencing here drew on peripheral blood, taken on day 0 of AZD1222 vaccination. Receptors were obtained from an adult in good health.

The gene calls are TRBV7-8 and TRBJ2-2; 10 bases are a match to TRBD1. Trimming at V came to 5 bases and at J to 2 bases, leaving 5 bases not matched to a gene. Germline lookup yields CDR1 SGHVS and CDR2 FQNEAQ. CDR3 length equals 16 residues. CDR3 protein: CASSPSTGGNTGELFF. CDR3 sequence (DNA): TGTGCCAGCAGCCCCTCGACAGGGGGCAACACCGGGGAGCTGTTTTTT.

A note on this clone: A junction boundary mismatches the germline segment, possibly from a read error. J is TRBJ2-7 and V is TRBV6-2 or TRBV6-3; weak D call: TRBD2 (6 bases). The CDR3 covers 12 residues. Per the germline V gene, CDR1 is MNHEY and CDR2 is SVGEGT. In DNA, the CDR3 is TGTGCCAGCAGTTATTGGGACTTCGAGTTGCACTTC. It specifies CASSYWDFELHF.

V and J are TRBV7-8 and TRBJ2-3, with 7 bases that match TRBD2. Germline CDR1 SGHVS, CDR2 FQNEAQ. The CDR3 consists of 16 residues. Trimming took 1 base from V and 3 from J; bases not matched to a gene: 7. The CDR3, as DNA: TGTGCCAGCAGCTTAGGGTCCCGCGGGGGAACAGATACGCAGTATTTT. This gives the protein CASSLGSRGGTDTQYF.

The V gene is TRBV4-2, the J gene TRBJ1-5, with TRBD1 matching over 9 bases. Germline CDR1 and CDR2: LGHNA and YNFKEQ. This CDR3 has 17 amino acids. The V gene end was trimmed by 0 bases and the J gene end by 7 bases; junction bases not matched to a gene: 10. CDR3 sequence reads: CASSQDKGQGHWQPQHF. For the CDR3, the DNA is TGTGCCAGCAGCCAAGATAAGGGACAGGGTCATTGGCAGCCCCAGCATTTT.

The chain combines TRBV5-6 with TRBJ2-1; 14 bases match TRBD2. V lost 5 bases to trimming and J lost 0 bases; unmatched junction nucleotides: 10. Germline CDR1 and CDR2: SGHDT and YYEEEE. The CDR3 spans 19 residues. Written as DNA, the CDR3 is TGTGCCAGCAGTCGTCCCGGACTAGCGGGGGGAAGCTCCTACAATGAGCAGTTCTTC. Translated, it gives CASSRPGLAGGSSYNEQFF.

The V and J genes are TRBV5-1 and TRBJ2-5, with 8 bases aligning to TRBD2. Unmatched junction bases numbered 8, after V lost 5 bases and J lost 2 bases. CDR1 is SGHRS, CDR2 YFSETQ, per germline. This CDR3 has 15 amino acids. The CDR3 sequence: CASSLGGGSQETQYF. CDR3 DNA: TGCGCCAGCAGTCTGGGCGGGGGGTCACAAGAGACCCAGTACTTC.

The DNA for the CDR3 is TGTGCCAGCAGTCATATAGGGCTTGAGGGACTGTTTTTT. Its protein is CASSHIGLEGLFF. This chain connects TRBV6-5 to TRBJ1-4, with D uncertain. The CDR3 sequence is 13 residues long. V was trimmed by 5 bases and J by 13 bases, leaving 17 bases between them. Germline V gives CDR1 MNHEY, CDR2 SVGAGI.

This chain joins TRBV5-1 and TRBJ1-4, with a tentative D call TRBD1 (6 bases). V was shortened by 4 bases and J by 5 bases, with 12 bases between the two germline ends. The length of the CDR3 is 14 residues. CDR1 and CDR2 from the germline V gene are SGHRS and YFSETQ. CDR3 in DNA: TGCGCCAGCAGCCTGACGGACAGAAATGAAAAACTGTTTTTT. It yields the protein CASSLTDRNEKLFF.

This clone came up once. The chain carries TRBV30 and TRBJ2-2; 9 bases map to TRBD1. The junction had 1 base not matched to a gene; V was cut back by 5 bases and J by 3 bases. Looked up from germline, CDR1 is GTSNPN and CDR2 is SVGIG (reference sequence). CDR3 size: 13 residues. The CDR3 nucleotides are TGTGCCTGGGACAGGGGGGACACCGGGGAGCTGTTTTTT. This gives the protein CAWDRGDTGELFF.

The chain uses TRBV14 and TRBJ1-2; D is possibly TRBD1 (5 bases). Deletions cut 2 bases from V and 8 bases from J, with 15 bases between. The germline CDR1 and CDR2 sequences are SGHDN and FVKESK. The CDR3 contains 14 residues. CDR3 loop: CASSQLQAAGGYTF. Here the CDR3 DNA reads TGTGCCAGCAGCCAATTACAGGCGGCGGGGGGCTACACCTTC.

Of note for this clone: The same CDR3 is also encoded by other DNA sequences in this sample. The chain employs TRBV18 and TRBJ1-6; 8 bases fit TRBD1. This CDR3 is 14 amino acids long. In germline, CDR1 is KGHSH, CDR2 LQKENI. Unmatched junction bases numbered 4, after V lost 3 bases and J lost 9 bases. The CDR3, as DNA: TGTGCCAGCTCACCTGGACAGGGCGGTTCACCCCTCCACTTT. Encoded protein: CASSPGQGGSPLHF.

The CDR3 region has the DNA TGTGCCAGCAGCCGCGGGTTAGACTACGAGCAGTACTTC. This encodes CASSRGLDYEQYF. V is TRBV11-2 and J is TRBJ2-7, with a weak D call TRBD2 (5 bases). V lost 5 bases and J lost 3, with 11 bases in between. Germline V gene sequence: CDR1 SGHAT, CDR2 FQNNGV. This CDR3 is built from 13 residues.

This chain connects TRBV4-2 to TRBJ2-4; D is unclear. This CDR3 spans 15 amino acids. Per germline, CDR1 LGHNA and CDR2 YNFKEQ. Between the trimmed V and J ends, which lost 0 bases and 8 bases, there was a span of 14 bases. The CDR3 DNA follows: TGTGCCAGCAGCCAAGATAATGGACCCGGCTACATTCAGTACTTC. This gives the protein CASSQDNGPGYIQYF.

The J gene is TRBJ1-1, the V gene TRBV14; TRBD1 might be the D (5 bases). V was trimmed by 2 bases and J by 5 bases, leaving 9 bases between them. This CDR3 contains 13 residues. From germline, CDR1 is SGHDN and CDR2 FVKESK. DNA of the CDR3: TGTGCCAGCAGCCAATCACGGGGGACTGAAGCTTTCTTT. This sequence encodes CASSQSRGTEAFF.

CDR3 sequence reads: CASSPRTAATSYEQYF. The CDR3 nucleotides read TGCGCCAGCAGCCCAAGGACGGCGGCCACCTCCTACGAGCAGTACTTC. This chain uses TRBV5-1 with TRBJ2-7; D is unresolved. Germline CDR1 reads SGHRS; CDR2 reads YFSETQ. Trimming removed 4 bases from V and 0 bases from J, with 17 bases in between. The CDR3 sequence is 16 residues long. Together with reference TRBV5-1 and TRBJ2-7, the CDR3 gives the full variable domain: KAGVTQTPRYLIKTRGQQVTLSCSPISGHRSVSWYQQTPGQGLQFLFEYFSETQRNKGNFPGRFSGRQFSNSRSEMNVSTLELGDSALYLCASSPRTAATSYEQYFGPGTRLTVT.

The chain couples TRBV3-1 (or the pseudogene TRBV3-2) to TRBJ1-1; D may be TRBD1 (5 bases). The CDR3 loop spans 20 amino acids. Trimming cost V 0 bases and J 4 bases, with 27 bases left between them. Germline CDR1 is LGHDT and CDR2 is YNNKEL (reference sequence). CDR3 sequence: CASSQDGGRGDGRVSTEAFF. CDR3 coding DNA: TGTGCCAGCAGCCAAGATGGGGGGAGGGGCGACGGGCGGGTGAGCACTGAAGCTTTCTTT.

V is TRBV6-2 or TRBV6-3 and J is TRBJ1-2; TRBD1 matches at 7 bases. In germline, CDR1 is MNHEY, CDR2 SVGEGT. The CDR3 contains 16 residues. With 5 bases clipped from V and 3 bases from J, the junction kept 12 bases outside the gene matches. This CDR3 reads CASSALTGQQHYGYTF. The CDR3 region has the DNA TGTGCCAGCAGTGCTTTGACAGGGCAACAACACTATGGCTACACCTTC.

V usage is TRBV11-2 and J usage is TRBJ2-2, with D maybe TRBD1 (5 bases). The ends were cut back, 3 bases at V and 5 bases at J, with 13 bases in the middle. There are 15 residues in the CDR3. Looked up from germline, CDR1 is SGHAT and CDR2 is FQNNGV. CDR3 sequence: CASSFLAGKTGELFF. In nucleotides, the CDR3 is TGTGCCAGCAGCTTCTTGGCAGGGAAGACCGGGGAGCTGTTTTTT.

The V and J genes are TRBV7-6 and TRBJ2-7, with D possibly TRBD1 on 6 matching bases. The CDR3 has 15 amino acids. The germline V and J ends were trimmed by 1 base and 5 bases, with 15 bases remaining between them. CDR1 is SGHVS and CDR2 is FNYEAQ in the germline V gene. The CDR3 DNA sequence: TGTGCCAGCAGCTTAGTGGGCGGCAGGGGTCACGAGCAGTACTTC. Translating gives CASSLVGGRGHEQYF.

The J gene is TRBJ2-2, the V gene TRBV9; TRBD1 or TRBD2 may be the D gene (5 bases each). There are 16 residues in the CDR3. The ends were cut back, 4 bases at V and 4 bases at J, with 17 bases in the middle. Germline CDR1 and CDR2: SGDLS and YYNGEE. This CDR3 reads CASSPMIRDLTGELFF. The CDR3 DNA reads TGTGCCAGCAGCCCTATGATTAGGGACCTCACCGGGGAGCTGTTTTTT. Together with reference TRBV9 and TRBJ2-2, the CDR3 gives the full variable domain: DSGVTQTPKHLITATGQRVTLRCSPRSGDLSVYWYQQSLDQGLQFLIQYYNGEERAKGNILERFSAQQFPDLHSELNLSSLELGDSALYFCASSPMIRDLTGELFFGEGSRLTVL.

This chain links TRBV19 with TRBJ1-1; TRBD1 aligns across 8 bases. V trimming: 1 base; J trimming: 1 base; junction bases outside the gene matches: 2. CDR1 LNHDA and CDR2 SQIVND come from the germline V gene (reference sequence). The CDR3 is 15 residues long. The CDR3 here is CASSIGGTGNTEAFF. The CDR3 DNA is TGTGCCAGTAGTATAGGAGGGACAGGGAACACTGAAGCTTTCTTT.

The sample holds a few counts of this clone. Here the CDR3 reads CASSQGGGSYNEQFF. CDR3 nucleotide sequence: TGCGCCAGCAGCCAAGGCGGGGGTTCCTACAATGAGCAGTTCTTC. This chain uses TRBV4-3 with TRBJ2-1; the match to TRBD2 covers 7 bases. The CDR3 totals 15 residues. Germline V gives CDR1 LGHNA, CDR2 YSLEER. V gave up 1 base and J gave up 1 base; unmatched junction bases: 1.

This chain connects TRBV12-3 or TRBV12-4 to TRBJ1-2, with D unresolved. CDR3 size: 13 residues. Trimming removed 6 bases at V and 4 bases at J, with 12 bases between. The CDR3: CASSPESSYGYTF. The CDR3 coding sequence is TGTGCCAGCAGCCCTGAGTCCAGCTATGGCTACACCTTC.

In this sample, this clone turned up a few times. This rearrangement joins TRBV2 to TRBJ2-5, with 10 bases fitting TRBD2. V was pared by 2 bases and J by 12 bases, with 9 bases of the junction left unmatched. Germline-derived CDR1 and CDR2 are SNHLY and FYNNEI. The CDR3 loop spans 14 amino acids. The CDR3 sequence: CASSESNSGGPEYF. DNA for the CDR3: TGTGCCAGCAGTGAAAGTAATAGCGGGGGGCCCGAGTACTTC.

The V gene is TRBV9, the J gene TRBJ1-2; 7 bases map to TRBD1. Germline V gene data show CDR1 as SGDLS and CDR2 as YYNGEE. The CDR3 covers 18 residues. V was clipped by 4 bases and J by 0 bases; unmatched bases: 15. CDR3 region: CASSPEEGGATTNYGYTF. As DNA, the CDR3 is TGTGCCAGCAGCCCAGAGGAAGGGGGCGCTACCACTAACTATGGCTACACCTTC.

The CDR3 loop reads CSAPTTSGGNNEQFF. CDR3 bases: TGCAGCGCCCCTACCACTAGCGGGGGGAACAATGAGCAGTTCTTC. V and J are TRBV29-1 and TRBJ2-1, with 12 positions matching TRBD2. This CDR3 contains 15 residues. After removal of 7 bases from V and 5 bases from J, the junction contained 9 bases not matched to a gene. Germline V gene sequence: CDR1 SQVTM, CDR2 ANQGSEA.